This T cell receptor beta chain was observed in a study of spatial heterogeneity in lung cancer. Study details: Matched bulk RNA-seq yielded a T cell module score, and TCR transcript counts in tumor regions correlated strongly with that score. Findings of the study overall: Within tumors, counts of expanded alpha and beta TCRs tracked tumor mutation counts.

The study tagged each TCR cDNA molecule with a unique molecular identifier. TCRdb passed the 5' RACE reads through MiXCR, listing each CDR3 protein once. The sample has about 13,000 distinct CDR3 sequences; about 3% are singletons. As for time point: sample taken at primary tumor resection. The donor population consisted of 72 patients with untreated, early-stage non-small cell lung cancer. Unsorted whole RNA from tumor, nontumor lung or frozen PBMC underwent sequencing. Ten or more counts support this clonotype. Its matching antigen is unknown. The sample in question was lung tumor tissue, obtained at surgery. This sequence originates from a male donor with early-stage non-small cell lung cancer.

The CDR3 loop reads CASSLAGSNEQFF. CDR3 DNA sequence: TGTGCCAGCAGCTTAGCGGGGTCCAATGAGCAGTTCTTC. The chain combines TRBV11-2 with TRBJ2-1, with D possibly matching TRBD2 (5 bases). Trimming took 1 base from V and 6 from J, leaving 7 bases between them. Germline V gene sequence: CDR1 SGHAT, CDR2 FQNNGV. This CDR3 is built from 13 residues.